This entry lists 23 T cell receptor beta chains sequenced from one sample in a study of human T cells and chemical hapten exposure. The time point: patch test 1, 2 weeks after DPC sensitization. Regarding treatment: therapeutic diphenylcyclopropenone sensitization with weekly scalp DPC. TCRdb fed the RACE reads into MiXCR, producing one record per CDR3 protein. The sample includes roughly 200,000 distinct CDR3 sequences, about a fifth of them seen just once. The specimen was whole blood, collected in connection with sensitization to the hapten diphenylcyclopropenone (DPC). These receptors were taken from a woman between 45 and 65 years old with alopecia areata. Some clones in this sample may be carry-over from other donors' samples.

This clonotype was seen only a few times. The CDR3 is CAWSVVGGFYGYTF. CDR3 nucleotide sequence: TGTGCCTGGAGTGTAGTTGGCGGCTTCTATGGCTACACCTTC. The V call is TRBV30, the J call TRBJ1-2; D is unresolved. V gave up 0 bases and J gave up 4 bases, with 12 bases separating them. The germline V gene has CDR1 GTSNPN and CDR2 SVGIG (reference sequence). The CDR3 loop spans 14 amino acids.

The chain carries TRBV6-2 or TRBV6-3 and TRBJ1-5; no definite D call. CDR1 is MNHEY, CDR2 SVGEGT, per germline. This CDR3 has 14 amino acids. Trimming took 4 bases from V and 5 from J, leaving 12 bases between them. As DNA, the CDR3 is TGTGCCAGCAGTTTATCCTTCGGGGATCAGCCCCAGCATTTT. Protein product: CASSLSFGDQPQHF.

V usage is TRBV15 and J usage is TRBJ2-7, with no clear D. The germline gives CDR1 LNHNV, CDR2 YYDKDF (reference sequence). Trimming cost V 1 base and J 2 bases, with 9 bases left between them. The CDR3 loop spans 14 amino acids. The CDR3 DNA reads TGTGCCACCAGCAGAGGTACCTTAACCTACGAGCAGTACTTC. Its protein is CATSRGTLTYEQYF.

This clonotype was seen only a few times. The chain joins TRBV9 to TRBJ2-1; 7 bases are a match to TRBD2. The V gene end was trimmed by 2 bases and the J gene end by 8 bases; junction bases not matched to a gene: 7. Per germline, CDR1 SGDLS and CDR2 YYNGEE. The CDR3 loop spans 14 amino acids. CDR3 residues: CASSVGGSFDEQFF. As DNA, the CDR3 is TGTGCCAGCAGCGTTGGCGGGAGTTTCGATGAGCAGTTCTTC.

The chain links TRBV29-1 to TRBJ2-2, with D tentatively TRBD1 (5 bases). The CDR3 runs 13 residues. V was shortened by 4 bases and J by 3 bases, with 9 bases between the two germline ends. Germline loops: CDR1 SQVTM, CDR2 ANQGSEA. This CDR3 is CSVGGSYTGELFF. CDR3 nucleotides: TGCAGCGTTGGGGGCAGTTACACCGGGGAGCTGTTTTTT.

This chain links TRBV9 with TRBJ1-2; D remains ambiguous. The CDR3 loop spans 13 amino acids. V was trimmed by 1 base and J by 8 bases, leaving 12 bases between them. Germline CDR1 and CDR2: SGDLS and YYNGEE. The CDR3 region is CASSVIHTGGYTF. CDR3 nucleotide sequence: TGTGCCAGCAGCGTAATCCATACGGGCGGCTACACCTTC.

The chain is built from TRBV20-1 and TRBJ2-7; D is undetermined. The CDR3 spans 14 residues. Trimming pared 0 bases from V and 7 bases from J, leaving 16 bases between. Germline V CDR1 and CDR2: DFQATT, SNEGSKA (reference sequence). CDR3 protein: CSARDMDGDLEQYF. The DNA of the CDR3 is TGCAGTGCTAGAGATATGGACGGTGACCTTGAGCAGTACTTC.

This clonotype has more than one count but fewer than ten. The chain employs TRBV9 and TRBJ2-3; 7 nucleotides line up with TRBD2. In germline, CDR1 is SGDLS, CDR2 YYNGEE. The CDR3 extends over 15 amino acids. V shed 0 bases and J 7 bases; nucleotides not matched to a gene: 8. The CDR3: CASSVEAGEAYTQYF. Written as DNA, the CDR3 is TGTGCCAGCAGCGTAGAGGCGGGAGAGGCATATACGCAGTATTTT.

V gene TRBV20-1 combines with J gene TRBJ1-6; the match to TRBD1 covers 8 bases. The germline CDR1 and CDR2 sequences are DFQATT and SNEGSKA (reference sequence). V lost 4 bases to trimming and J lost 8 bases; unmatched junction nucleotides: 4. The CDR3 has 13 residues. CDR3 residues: CSANRGDDSPLHF. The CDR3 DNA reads TGCAGTGCTAACAGGGGGGACGATTCACCCCTCCACTTT.

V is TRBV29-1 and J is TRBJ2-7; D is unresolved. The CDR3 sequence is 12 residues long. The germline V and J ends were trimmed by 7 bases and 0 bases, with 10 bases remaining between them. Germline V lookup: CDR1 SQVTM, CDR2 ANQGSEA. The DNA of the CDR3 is TGCAGCGCCAAGAGCGCCTCCTACGAGCAGTACTTC. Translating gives CSAKSASYEQYF.

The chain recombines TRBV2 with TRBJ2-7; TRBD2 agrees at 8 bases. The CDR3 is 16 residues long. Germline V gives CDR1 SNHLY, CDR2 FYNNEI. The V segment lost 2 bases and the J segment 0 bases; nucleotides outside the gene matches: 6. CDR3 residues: CASSEPGGVSSYEQYF. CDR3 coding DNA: TGTGCCAGCAGTGAACCGGGGGGGGTGAGCTCCTACGAGCAGTACTTC.

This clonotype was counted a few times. The CDR3 is CASSGFRAISSGNTIYF. The CDR3 nucleotides are TGTGCCAGCAGTGGGTTCAGGGCCATCAGCTCTGGAAACACCATATATTTT. The chain carries TRBV6-5 and TRBJ1-3; a weak D match, TRBD1 (5 bases). Per the germline V gene, CDR1 is MNHEY and CDR2 is SVGAGI. CDR3 size: 17 residues. With 5 bases removed from V and 0 bases from J, the gap between germline ends came to 17 bases.

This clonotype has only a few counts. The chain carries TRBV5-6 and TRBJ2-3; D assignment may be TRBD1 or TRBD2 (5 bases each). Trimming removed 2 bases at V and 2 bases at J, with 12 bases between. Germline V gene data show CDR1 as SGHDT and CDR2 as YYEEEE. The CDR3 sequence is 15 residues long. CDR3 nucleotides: TGTGCCAGCAGCTTTCTGACGGGGCTCACAGATACGCAGTATTTT. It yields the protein CASSFLTGLTDTQYF.

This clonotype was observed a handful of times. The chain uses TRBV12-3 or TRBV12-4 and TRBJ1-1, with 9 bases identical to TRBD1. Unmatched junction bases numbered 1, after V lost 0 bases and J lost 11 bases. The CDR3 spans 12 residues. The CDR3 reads CASSLADRGAFF. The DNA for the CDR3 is TGTGCCAGCAGTTTAGCGGACAGGGGCGCTTTCTTT.

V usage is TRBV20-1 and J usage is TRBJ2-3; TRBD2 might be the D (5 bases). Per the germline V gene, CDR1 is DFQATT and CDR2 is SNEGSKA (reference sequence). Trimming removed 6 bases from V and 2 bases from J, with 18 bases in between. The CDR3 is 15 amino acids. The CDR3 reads CSANPSGRVTDTQYF. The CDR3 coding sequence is TGCAGTGCCAATCCCAGTGGGCGGGTCACAGATACGCAGTATTTT.

The CDR3 DNA follows: TGTGCCAGCAGCCCAATCAGGGGGACTTTCTTTGGGGCCAACGTCCTGACTTTC. Protein sequence: CASSPIRGTFFGANVLTF. The chain joins TRBV13 to TRBJ2-6, with D possibly matching TRBD1 (7 bases). Germline assignment: CDR1 PRHDT and CDR2 FYEKMQ (reference sequence). CDR3 length: 18 amino acids. With 5 bases removed from V and 3 bases from J, the gap between germline ends came to 20 bases.

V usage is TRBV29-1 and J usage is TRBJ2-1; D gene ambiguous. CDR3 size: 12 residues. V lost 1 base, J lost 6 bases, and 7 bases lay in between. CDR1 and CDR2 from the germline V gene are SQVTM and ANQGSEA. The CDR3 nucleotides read TGCAGCGTTGAAGGCGGCGGCAATGAGCAGTTCTTC. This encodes CSVEGGGNEQFF.

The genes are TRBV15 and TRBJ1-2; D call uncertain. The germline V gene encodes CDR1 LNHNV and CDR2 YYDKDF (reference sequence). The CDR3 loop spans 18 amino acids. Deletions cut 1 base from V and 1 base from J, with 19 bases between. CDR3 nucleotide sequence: TGTGCCACCAGCAGAGCCGACGGACGAATAGGGAATAACTATGGCTACACCTTC. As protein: CATSRADGRIGNNYGYTF.

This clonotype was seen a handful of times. CDR3 nucleotide sequence: TGTGCCAGTAGTATAAGGGAGTGGCGGGATACGCAGTATTTT. Translated, it gives CASSIREWRDTQYF. The chain uses TRBV19 and TRBJ2-3, with a tentative D call TRBD2 (5 bases). This CDR3 has 14 residues. The V end lost 2 bases, the J end lost 6 bases, and 12 bases lay between the germline ends. Germline CDR1 LNHDA, CDR2 SQIVND (reference sequence).

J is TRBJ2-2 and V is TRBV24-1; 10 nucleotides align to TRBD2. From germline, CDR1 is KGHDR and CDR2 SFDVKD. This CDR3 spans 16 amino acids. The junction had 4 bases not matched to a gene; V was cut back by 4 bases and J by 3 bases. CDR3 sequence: CATSDSGTSDTGELFF. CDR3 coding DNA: TGTGCCACCAGTGACTCCGGGACTAGCGACACCGGGGAGCTGTTTTTT.

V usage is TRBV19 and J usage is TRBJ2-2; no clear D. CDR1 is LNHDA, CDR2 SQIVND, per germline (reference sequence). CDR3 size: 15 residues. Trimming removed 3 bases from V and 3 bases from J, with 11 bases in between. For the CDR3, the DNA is TGTGCCAGTAGTATTGGGGTCTCGGACACCGGGGAGCTGTTTTTT. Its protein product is CASSIGVSDTGELFF. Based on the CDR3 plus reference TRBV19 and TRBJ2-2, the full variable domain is DGGITQSPKYLFRKEGQNVTLSCEQNLNHDAMYWYRQDPGQGLRLIYYSQIVNDFQKGDIAEGYSVSREKKESFPLTVTSAQKNPTAFYLCASSIGVSDTGELFFGEGSRLTVL.

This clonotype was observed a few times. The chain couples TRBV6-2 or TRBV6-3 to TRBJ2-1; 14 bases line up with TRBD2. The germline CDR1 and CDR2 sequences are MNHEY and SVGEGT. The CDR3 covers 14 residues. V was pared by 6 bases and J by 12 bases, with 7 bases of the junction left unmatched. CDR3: CASRTGTSGSGQFF. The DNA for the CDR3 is TGTGCCAGCAGGACCGGGACTAGCGGGAGCGGGCAGTTCTTC.

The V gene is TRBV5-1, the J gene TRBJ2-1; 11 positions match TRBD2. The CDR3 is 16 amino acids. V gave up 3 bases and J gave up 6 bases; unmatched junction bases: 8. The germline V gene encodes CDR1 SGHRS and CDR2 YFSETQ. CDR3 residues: CASSSSAGLAVNEQFF. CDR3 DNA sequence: TGCGCCAGCAGCTCATCGGCGGGACTAGCGGTCAATGAGCAGTTCTTC.